This paragraph covers one T cell receptor (beta chain) sequence. V shed 2 bases and J 9 bases; nucleotides not matched to a gene: 6. Germline CDR1 and CDR2: MDHEN and SYDVKM. This CDR3 has 16 residues. The table came from immunoSEQ multiplex PCR; TCRdb's copy has only in-frame clones and leaves some out. The repertoire holds a few hundred thousand clones, with 87% as singletons. The sample comes from a study of blood T cell repertoires in COVID-19. Overall study: COVID-19 samples from acute and convalescent phases originated in the United States, Italy and Spain.

Enrollees, roughly 18 to 90 years old, lived in approximately 25 US areas. The TCR comes from a woman in her 30s who had recovered from COVID-19. The sequenced sample was PBMCs or T cells enriched from blood (not recorded which). The J gene is TRBJ2-1, the V gene TRBV28; 14 bases agree with TRBD2. This CDR3 reads CASSLAGTSGSVEQFF. CDR3 coding DNA: TGTGCCAGCAGTTTAGCGGGGACTAGCGGGAGTGTTGAGCAGTTCTTC.